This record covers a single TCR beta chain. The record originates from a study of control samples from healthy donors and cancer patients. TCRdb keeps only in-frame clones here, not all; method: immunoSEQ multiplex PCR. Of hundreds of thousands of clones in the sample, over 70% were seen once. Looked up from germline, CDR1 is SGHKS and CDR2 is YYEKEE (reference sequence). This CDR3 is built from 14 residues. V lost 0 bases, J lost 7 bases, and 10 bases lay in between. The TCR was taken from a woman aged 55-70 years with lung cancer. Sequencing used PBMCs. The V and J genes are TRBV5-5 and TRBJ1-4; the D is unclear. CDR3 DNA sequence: TGTGCCAGCAGCTTGGTGGCCGGGAGTGAAAAACTGTTTTTT. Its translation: CASSLVAGSEKLFF.